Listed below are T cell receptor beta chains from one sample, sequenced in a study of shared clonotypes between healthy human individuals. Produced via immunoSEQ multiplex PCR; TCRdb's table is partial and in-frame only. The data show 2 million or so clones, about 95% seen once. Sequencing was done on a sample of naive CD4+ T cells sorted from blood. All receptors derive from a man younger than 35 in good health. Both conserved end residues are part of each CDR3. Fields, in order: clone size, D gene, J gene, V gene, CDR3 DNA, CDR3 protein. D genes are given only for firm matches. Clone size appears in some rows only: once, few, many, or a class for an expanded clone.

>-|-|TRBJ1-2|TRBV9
TGTGCCAGCGAGGGGGTTTATGGCTACACCTTC
CASEGVYGYTF
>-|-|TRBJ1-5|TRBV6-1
TGTGCCAGCCGGGACAAGCCCAATCAGCCCCAGCATTTT
CASRDKPNQPQHF
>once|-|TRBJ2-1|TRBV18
TGTGCCAGCTCCCCCACAGGGACGCTAGTCAATGAGCAGTTCTTC
CASSPTGTLVNEQFF
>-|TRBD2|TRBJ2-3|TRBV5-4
TGTGCCAGCAGCAGAAGGACTAGCGGGCGCACAGATACGCAGTATTTT
CASSRRTSGRTDTQYF
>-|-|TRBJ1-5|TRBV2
TGTGCCAGCAGAGAAAACTATAGCAATCAGCCCCAGCATTTT
CASRENYSNQPQHF
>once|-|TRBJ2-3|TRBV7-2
TGTGCCAGCAGCTTAGTCAACCTCCCAAGCACAGATACGCAGTATTTT
CASSLVNLPSTDTQYF
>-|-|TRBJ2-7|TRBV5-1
TGCGCCAGCATGGAGGGGGATCCTCCGCGGCCGTTATACTTC
CASMEGDPPRPLYF
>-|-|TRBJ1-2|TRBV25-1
TGTGCCAGCAGTGAAGGGTCTACGGGGGGCAGATCTGGCTACACCTTC
CASSEGSTGGRSGYTF
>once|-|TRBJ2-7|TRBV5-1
TGCGCCAGCAGCTCGGGCGGCTACGAGCAGTACTTC
CASSSGGYEQYF
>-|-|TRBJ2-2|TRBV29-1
TGCAGCGGGAAGCTAGAGTTCGGGGAGCTGTTTTTT
CSGKLEFGELFF
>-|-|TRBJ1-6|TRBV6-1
TGTGCCAGCGAATTTATGAGAAATTCACCCCTCCACTTT
CASEFMRNSPLHF
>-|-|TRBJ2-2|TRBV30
TGTGCCTGGAAGAGGGGGGTCACCGGGGAGCTGTTTTTT
CAWKRGVTGELFF
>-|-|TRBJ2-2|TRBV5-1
TGCGCCAGCCACGGGCAGACCTTCACCGGGGAGCTGTTTTTT
CASHGQTFTGELFF
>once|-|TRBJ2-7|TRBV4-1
TGCGCCAGCAGCCAATTTACGACCCACAGGGTTGGGAGCTCCTACGAGCAGTACTTC
CASSQFTTHRVGSSYEQYF
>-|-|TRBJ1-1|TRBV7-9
TGTGCCAGCAGCTACAAGGTGGAGGACACTGAAGCTTTCTTT
CASSYKVEDTEAFF
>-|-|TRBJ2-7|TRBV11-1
TGTGCCAGCAGCTTAGGGGGCGATGCCGAGCAGTACTTC
CASSLGGDAEQYF
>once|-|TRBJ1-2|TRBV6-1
TGTGCCAGCAGTGAAGCGCCCGGGACTGTCTATGGCTACACCTTC
CASSEAPGTVYGYTF
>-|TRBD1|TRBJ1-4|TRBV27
TGTGCCAGCAGTCGAGACCAGGGACAGGGAAATGAAAAACTGTTTTTT
CASSRDQGQGNEKLFF
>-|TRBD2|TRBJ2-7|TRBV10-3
TGTGCCATCAGGTTGGGGGGGACCTACGAGCAGTACTTC
CAIRLGGTYEQYF
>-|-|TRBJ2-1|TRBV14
TGTGCCAGCAGCCAGATACAGGGTCTGGGGTCCTACAATGAGCAGTTCTTC
CASSQIQGLGSYNEQFF
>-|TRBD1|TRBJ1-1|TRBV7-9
TGTGCCAGCAGCTCTCGACAGGGGGACACTGAAGCTTTCTTT
CASSSRQGDTEAFF
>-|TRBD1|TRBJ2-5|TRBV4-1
TGCGCCAGCAGCCGGGGCCAACAGGGGGATCAAGAGACCCAGTACTTC
CASSRGQQGDQETQYF
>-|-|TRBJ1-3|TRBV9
TGTGCCAGCAGGCCTACAGGTTCTGGAAACACCATATATTTT
CASRPTGSGNTIYF
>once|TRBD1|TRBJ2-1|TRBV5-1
TGCGCCAGCAGCTTAAGGGGACAGGGGATTAATGAGCAGTTCTTC
CASSLRGQGINEQFF
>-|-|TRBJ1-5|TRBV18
TGTGCCAGCTCACCAGAGAGGCTCAAACCCCAGCATTTT
CASSPERLKPQHF
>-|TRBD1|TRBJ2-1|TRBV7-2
TGTGCCAGCAGACTGGCCGGGACAGGCTCCTACAATGAGCAGTTCTTC
CASRLAGTGSYNEQFF
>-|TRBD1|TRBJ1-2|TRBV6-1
TGTGCCAGCAACCCCACAGGGGCACATGGCTACACCTTC
CASNPTGAHGYTF
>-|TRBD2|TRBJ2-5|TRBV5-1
TGCGCCAGCAGCCTGACTAGCGGCATTTCGGAGACCCAGTACTTC
CASSLTSGISETQYF
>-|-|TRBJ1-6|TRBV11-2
TGTGCCAGCAGCTTAGGGGGCAGGGGCCCAATTAATTCACCCCTCCACTTT
CASSLGGRGPINSPLHF